This T cell receptor (beta chain) was identified in a study of blood T cell repertoires in COVID-19 (dated by TCRdb to the early 2020s). About the study as a whole: Collaborator samples came from the United States, Italy and Spain and covered acute and convalescent phases of COVID-19. The material from the prospective study consisted of cDNA or gDNA derived from T cells, B-cell-depleted T cells, or PBMCs. The dataset comprised deeply sampled blood TCRbeta repertoires from subjects exposed to, actively infected with, or recovered from COVID-19. The repertoires were released in a freely available public database intended as a resource for research on the immune response to SARS-CoV-2. Samples were obtained from the ongoing ImmuneRACE study (first 160 participants) and from about 1,300 subjects provided by 6 global collaborators. The sample metadata nearly always contained a de-identified subject ID, COVID-19 status, age in years and sex. Where available, HLA class I and class II types were taken from metadata supplied by the sample provider and were not determined by assay-based typing.

About this clone itself: It lacks a known antigen. No clone much larger than this one lies a single base away; base qualities are absent.

The full study reports these points: The quantity of clinical and demographic metadata differed by source and by participant and was supplied without curation.

Collaborating institutions collected whole blood in K2EDTA tubes following their own protocols. For TCRbeta analysis, collaborators shipped samples in one of three forms: frozen whole blood, isolated PBMCs, or DNA extracted from either of those sample types. TCRbeta CDR3 regions were amplified from genomic DNA using the immunoSEQ Assay, a bias-controlled multiplex PCR. The authors' analysis ran thus. The number of nucleated cells in each sample was estimated from the amplification of reference gene primers within the assay. To quantify the absolute abundance of each unique TCRbeta CDR3 rearrangement, sequence reads were collapsed and filtered. For each sample, productive Simpson clonality was calculated by taking the square root of Simpson's diversity index across productive rearrangements. This immuneACCESS table, as held by TCRdb, lists in-frame sequences with V and J called but not all clones. Of the missing ones, under half trace to an unresolved V gene in checked studies; the others have no known cause. V, J and clone size are those of that table, while D and trimming were read from the DNA. This sample comprises 25,000 or so clones, 90% of them detected only once. The top ten clonotypes cover about 11% of the sample.

This TCR derives from a man between 65 and 85 years old with acute or convalescent COVID-19. The sample was peripheral blood.

The base sequence is TGTGCCACCAGTGATTTGCTGCGGGAGGGGGAGCAGTTCTTC. Protein translation: CATSDLLREGEQFF. This receptor chain uses TRBV24-1 and TRBJ2-1, with 9 bases matching TRBD2. V lost 0 bases and J lost 10 bases, and the count of bases not matched to a germline gene is 3. The CDR3 sequence holds 14 residues, the cysteine and phenylalanine included. The DNA shown is the 42-base CDR3, in frame from base 1. The germline V gene sets CDR1 to KGHDR and CDR2 to SFDVKD.